Included here is one TCR beta chain sequence, with context. Antigen specificity is unknown. The data originate from a study of STAT5B mutations in CD4+ large granular lymphocyte leukemia. This CDR3 is 13 amino acids long. Trimming removed 5 bases from V and 11 bases from J, with 18 bases in between. Per germline, CDR1 SGHTA and CDR2 FQGNSA. Profiled with immunoSEQ multiplex PCR; TCRdb holds only in-frame clones, not every one. The table shows some 32,000 clones, with 85% occurring only once. Study-wide findings and caveats: Patient CD4-sorted repertoires looked more clonal than healthy CD4+ repertoires, even without putative leukemic clones.

This TCR was recovered from a human donor in good health. Sequenced input: CD4+ T cells from blood buffy coats. The chain links TRBV7-2 to TRBJ1-1; D remains unclear. CDR3 DNA sequence: TGTGCCAGCAGCGCACCCGGGCCCCAGGCGGCTTTCTTT. It is translated as CASSAPGPQAAFF.